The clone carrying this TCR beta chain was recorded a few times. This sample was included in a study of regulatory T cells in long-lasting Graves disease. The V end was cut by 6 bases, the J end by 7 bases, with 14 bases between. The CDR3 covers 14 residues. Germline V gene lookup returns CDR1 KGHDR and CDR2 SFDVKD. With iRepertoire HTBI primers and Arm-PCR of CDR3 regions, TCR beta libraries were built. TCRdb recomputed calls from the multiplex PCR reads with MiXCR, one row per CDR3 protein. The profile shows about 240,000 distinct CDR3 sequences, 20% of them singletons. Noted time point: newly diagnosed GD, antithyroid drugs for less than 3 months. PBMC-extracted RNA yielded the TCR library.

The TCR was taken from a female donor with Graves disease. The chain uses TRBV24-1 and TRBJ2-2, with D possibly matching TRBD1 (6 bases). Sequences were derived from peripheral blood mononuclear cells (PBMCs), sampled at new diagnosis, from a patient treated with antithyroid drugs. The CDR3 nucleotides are TGTGCCACCAGTCGGACTGCCAGGGGCGGGGAGCTGTTTTTT. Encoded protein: CATSRTARGGELFF.